This is a list of T cell receptor beta chains from one sample in a study of T cell repertoires in cytomegalovirus infection. For these receptors, no antigen is known. TCRdb fed the reads into MiXCR, producing one record per CDR3 protein. The sample shows approximately 1,000,000 distinct CDR3 sequences, approximately 31% of them seen only once. The source material was cultured CD8+ T cells from PBMCs, sampled from culture after CMV antigen stimulation. The receptors come from a human donor in good health (CMV status not recorded). Some clones in this sample may be carry-over from other donors' samples. CDR3s include the opening cysteine and the closing phenylalanine or tryptophan. D genes are given only for firm matches. Clone size, where shown, is once, few, many, or a class for clones that have expanded.

TRBV27	-	TRBJ2-1	few	TGTGCCAGCAGTTTTGTAGGGCGGGAGCAGTTCTTC	CASSFVGREQFF
TRBV2	-	TRBJ1-1	few	TGTGCCAGCAGTGAAGTGATTCTAGGGCGCACTGAAGCTTTCTTT	CASSEVILGRTEAFF
TRBV7-9	-	TRBJ1-3	few	TGTGCCAGCAGCTTAGCGCCCTCGGACTCTGGAAACACCATATATTTT	CASSLAPSDSGNTIYF
TRBV25-1	-	TRBJ2-3	few	TGTGCCAGCAGTGAGCGGCAGGGGAGCACAGATACGCAGTATTTT	CASSERQGSTDTQYF
TRBV12-3/TRBV12-4	-	TRBJ1-1	-	TGTGCCAGCAGAGGGGTAAAACAGGGTTTCGAAGCTTTCTTT	CASRGVKQGFEAFF
TRBV7-8	TRBD1	TRBJ2-5	-	TGTGCCAGCAGCCAGCAGGGGGCCATGCAAGAGATCCAGTACTTC	CASSQQGAMQEIQYF
TRBV7-8	-	TRBJ1-2	many	TGTGCCAGCAGCCACGAAGACAGGAACTATGGCTACACCTTC	CASSHEDRNYGYTF
TRBV19	-	TRBJ2-2	few	TGTGCCAGTAGTGACCTAGAAATCACCGGGGAGCTGTTTTTT	CASSDLEITGELFF
TRBV7-9	-	TRBJ2-1	many	TGTGCCAGCAGCTCCCGACTAGCCTACAATGAGCAGTTCTTC	CASSSRLAYNEQFF
TRBV7-2	-	TRBJ2-1	many	TGTGCCAGCAGCTTAGGAAGGGTACGCGGGGTCTCCTACAATGAGCAGTTCTTC	CASSLGRVRGVSYNEQFF
TRBV2	-	TRBJ1-5	-	TGTGCCAGCAGTGAAGGGGTGGGGAGCAATCAGCCCCAGCATTTT	CASSEGVGSNQPQHF
TRBV7-2	-	TRBJ1-5	many	TGTGCCAGCAGCTCACTTAGGGGGGGCTGGCTCGATAGCAATCAGCCCCAGCATTTT	CASSSLRGGWLDSNQPQHF